Below, 23 T cell receptor beta chains from the same sample are listed, as sequenced in a study of T cell repertoires in cytomegalovirus infection. TCRdb re-called the reads through MiXCR, storing one row per CDR3 protein. The data hold fewer than 850,000 distinct CDR3 sequences, with about 27% observed a single time. The antigens for these receptors are not known. The sample consisted of cultured CD8+ T cells from PBMCs, taken from culture after CMV antigen stimulation. These TCRs come from a human donor in good health (CMV status not recorded). Some clones in this sample may be carry-over from other donors' samples.

The rearrangement joins TRBV6-6 to TRBJ1-4; 9 nucleotides line up with TRBD1. Trimming cost V 5 bases and J 0 bases; bases outside gene matches: 16. Germline V gene sequence: CDR1 MNHNY, CDR2 SVGAGI (reference sequence). The CDR3 consists of 20 residues. DNA of the CDR3: TGTGCCAGCAGTAGAATCGAATTACAGGGGGCCCTTCCAACTAATGAAAAACTGTTTTTT. Protein sequence: CASSRIELQGALPTNEKLFF.

This clonotype was detected many times. The CDR3 is CASTDIGTSLTGELFF. The CDR3 coding sequence is TGTGCCAGCACGGACATCGGGACTAGCCTTACCGGGGAGCTGTTTTTT. The chain has TRBV27 and TRBJ2-2, with 9 bases matching TRBD2. Germline CDR1 is MNHEY and CDR2 is SMNVEV (reference sequence). After removal of 7 bases from V and 5 bases from J, the junction contained 11 bases not matched to a gene. The CDR3 spans 16 residues.

The rearrangement joins TRBV7-9 to TRBJ2-7; D unresolved. Germline V gene sequence: CDR1 SEHNR, CDR2 FQNEAQ (reference sequence). Trimming shortened V by 1 base and J by 5 bases, and 18 bases separated the two germline ends. This CDR3 comprises 16 residues. The CDR3 DNA sequence: TGTGCCAGCAGCTTAGAGGTTTTTGGGCAGGTCAACGAGCAGTACTTC. Translated: CASSLEVFGQVNEQYF.

This chain uses TRBV2 with TRBJ2-7; D perhaps matches TRBD1 (5 bases). This CDR3 has 15 amino acids. CDR1 is SNHLY and CDR2 is FYNNEI in the germline V gene. The ends were cut back, 3 bases at V and 2 bases at J, with 14 bases in the middle. CDR3 loop: CASSDEGQGTYEQYF. CDR3 in DNA: TGTGCCAGCAGTGACGAAGGCCAGGGAACCTACGAGCAGTACTTC.

The rearrangement links TRBV27 to TRBJ2-5; D is perhaps TRBD1 (6 bases). The V and J ends lost 9 bases and 5 bases respectively, with 19 bases between them. CDR1 MNHEY and CDR2 SMNVEV come from the germline V gene (reference sequence). The length of the CDR3 is 14 residues. In nucleotides, the CDR3 is TGTGCCAGTTCACAGGGTCCGACGGATGAGACCCAGTACTTC. Encoded protein: CASSQGPTDETQYF.

This clonotype was counted many times. The chain combines TRBV3-1 with TRBJ2-2, with 10 bases that match TRBD2. The length of the CDR3 is 16 residues. The J segment lost 5 bases and the V segment lost 6 bases, leaving 9 bases of the junction unmatched. Germline V CDR1 and CDR2: LGHDT, YNNKEL (reference sequence). The CDR3 DNA follows: TGTGCCAGCAGTCTTGCTACTAGCGGGGCAACCGGGGAGCTGTTTTTT. It codes for CASSLATSGATGELFF.

The chain employs TRBV5-4 and TRBJ2-5; D call uncertain. Trimming removed 2 bases from V and 9 bases from J, with 20 bases in between. The germline gives CDR1 SGHNT, CDR2 YYREEE (reference sequence). This CDR3 has 15 residues. The CDR3 sequence is CASSFTTDPTRAQYF. In nucleotides, the CDR3 is TGTGCCAGCAGCTTTACCACAGACCCAACAAGAGCCCAGTACTTC.

The chain joins TRBV6-2 or TRBV6-3 to TRBJ1-5, with TRBD1 matching 8 bases. The CDR3 contains 15 residues. V lost 2 bases to trimming and J lost 10 bases; unmatched junction nucleotides: 10. In germline, CDR1 is MNHEY, CDR2 SVGEGT. CDR3 amino acids: CASSYGQGEVGPQHF. The CDR3 DNA reads as TGTGCCAGCAGTTACGGACAGGGAGAGGTTGGACCCCAGCATTTT.

The chain recombines TRBV6-2 or TRBV6-3 with TRBJ2-7; D is possibly TRBD1 (5 bases). CDR1 is MNHEY, CDR2 SVGEGT, per germline. The CDR3 has 14 residues. V gave up 4 bases and J gave up 2 bases, with 12 bases separating them. CDR3 sequence: CASSSGRAAYEQYF. CDR3 sequence (DNA): TGTGCCAGCAGTTCGGGCAGGGCTGCCTACGAGCAGTACTTC.

This chain uses TRBV27 with TRBJ2-7, with 9 bases lining up with TRBD1. The germline V gene has CDR1 MNHEY and CDR2 SMNVEV (reference sequence). The trim removed 6 bases at V and 1 base at J, leaving 4 bases unmatched. The CDR3 covers 14 residues. The CDR3 DNA is TGTGCCAGCAGGAGACAGGGGGGGTCCTACGAGCAGTACGTC. This sequence encodes CASRRQGGSYEQYV.

The gene calls are TRBV6-1 and TRBJ1-1, with TRBD1 matching 9 bases. The CDR3 contains 17 residues. Germline CDR1 and CDR2: MNHNS and SASEGT. V shed 5 bases, J shed 5 bases, and the junction held 15 bases outside the gene matches. In DNA, the CDR3 is TGTGCCAGCAGTCGAAGGGCCTACAGGGGGCGAGGTACTGAAGCTTTCTTT. Its protein product is CASSRRAYRGRGTEAFF.

The sample holds a few counts of this clonotype. The chain is built from TRBV7-6 and TRBJ2-7, with 9 positions matching TRBD1. The CDR3 extends over 14 amino acids. Per germline, CDR1 SGHVS and CDR2 FNYEAQ. Trimming took 6 bases from V and 3 from J; bases not matched to a gene: 6. In DNA, the CDR3 is TGTGCCAGCAGTCGAAAGGGACAGGGCTACGAGCAGTACTTC. Translating it yields CASSRKGQGYEQYF.

Only a few counts were recorded for this clonotype. The chain has TRBV19 and TRBJ2-1; no definite D call. This CDR3 is 15 amino acids long. Germline V gene sequence: CDR1 LNHDA, CDR2 SQIVND (reference sequence). Trimming removed 9 bases from V and 0 bases from J, with 15 bases in between. The CDR3 DNA is TGTGCCAGCCGACACCCTCTGAGCTCCTACAATGAGCAGTTCTTC. Translating it yields CASRHPLSSYNEQFF. The variable domain in full, with the rest retrieved from reference TRBV19 and TRBJ2-1, is DGGITQSPKYLFRKEGQNVTLSCEQNLNHDAMYWYRQDPGQGLRLIYYSQIVNDFQKGDIAEGYSVSREKKESFPLTVTSAQKNPTAFYLCASRHPLSSYNEQFFGPGTRLTVL.

This chain uses TRBV19 with TRBJ2-7; D is unresolved. CDR1 and CDR2 from the germline V gene are LNHDA and SQIVND (reference sequence). This CDR3 spans 13 amino acids. Trimming removed 7 bases at V and 3 bases at J, with 13 bases between. The CDR3 sequence: CASTTPDGYEQYF. The CDR3 nucleotides read TGTGCCAGTACAACCCCGGACGGCTACGAGCAGTACTTC.

V gene TRBV19 combines with J gene TRBJ1-5; possibly TRBD1 for D (5 bases). Trimming shortened V by 9 bases and J by 0 bases, and 15 bases separated the two germline ends. Per the germline V gene, CDR1 is LNHDA and CDR2 is SQIVND (reference sequence). The CDR3 loop spans 15 amino acids. The CDR3 reads CASTGDYDSNQPQHF. Here the CDR3 DNA reads TGTGCCAGCACGGGGGACTACGATAGCAATCAGCCCCAGCATTTT.

This clonotype was counted only a few times. The V gene is TRBV6-4, the J gene TRBJ1-6; weak D call: TRBD1 (5 bases). Trimming took 6 bases from V and 7 from J, leaving 13 bases between them. There are 14 residues in the CDR3. Germline CDR1 is MRHNA and CDR2 is SNTAGT. The CDR3 DNA reads TGTGCCAGCAGGGAAACAGGTGGCAATTCACCCCTCCACTTT. This codes for CASRETGGNSPLHF.

Comments on this clonotype: Germline and junction disagree at one end, which may indicate a read error. The chain employs TRBV14 and TRBJ1-6, with D maybe TRBD1 (5 bases). The CDR3 consists of 15 residues. The germline gives CDR1 SGHDN, CDR2 FVKESK. CDR3 loop: CASKAGSSYNSPFHF. The CDR3 DNA reads as TGTGCCAGCAAGGCAGGGAGCTCCTATAATTCACCCTTCCACTTT.

A few counts support this clonotype. V is TRBV20-1 and J is TRBJ2-7; a possible D gene is TRBD1 (6 bases). The CDR3 runs 13 residues. V was pared by 5 bases and J by 3 bases, with 14 bases between. CDR1 DFQATT and CDR2 SNEGSKA come from the germline V gene (reference sequence). CDR3 amino acids: CSAQDSQVYEQYF. The CDR3 bases are TGCAGTGCTCAGGACAGCCAAGTCTACGAGCAGTACTTC.

This clonotype was picked up a small number of times. V is TRBV5-6 and J is TRBJ1-2, with D maybe TRBD1 (5 bases). Trimming took off 10 bases at V and 0 bases at J, with 13 bases between the two ends. Germline assignment: CDR1 SGHDT and CDR2 YYEEEE. This CDR3 region has 13 residues. CDR3 residues: CAGRGSANYGYTF. The CDR3 nucleotides read TGTGCCGGTAGGGGCAGTGCTAACTATGGCTACACCTTC.

This clonotype occurred a few times. V usage is TRBV6-5 and J usage is TRBJ2-1; no clear D gene. This CDR3 has 11 amino acids. Germline V gives CDR1 MNHEY, CDR2 SVGAGI. With 8 bases removed from V and 7 bases from J, the gap between germline ends came to 9 bases. CDR3 protein: CASGVQNEQFF. For the CDR3, the DNA is TGTGCCAGCGGGGTGCAGAATGAGCAGTTCTTC.

In this sample, this clonotype turned up a few times. The chain joins TRBV28 to TRBJ2-2; D might be TRBD1 (6 bases). The CDR3 is 16 amino acids. Trimming removed 7 bases at V and 3 bases at J, with 18 bases between. Germline V lookup: CDR1 MDHEN, CDR2 SYDVKM. CDR3 in amino acids: CASTIRGGPDTGELFF. The CDR3 region has the DNA TGTGCCAGCACCATAAGAGGGGGTCCGGACACCGGGGAGCTGTTTTTT.

The chain couples TRBV6-5 to TRBJ2-5, with D maybe TRBD2 (5 bases). Germline V gene sequence: CDR1 MNHEY, CDR2 SVGAGI. V lost 2 bases and J 0 bases, leaving 7 bases between the germline ends. The CDR3 runs to 14 residues. The CDR3 region has the DNA TGTGCCAGCAGTTACGCGCGGGACCAAGAGACCCAGTACTTC. This encodes CASSYARDQETQYF.

CDR3 region: CASSPGLAGTQTSYNEQFF. For the CDR3, the DNA is TGTGCCAGCAGCCCAGGACTAGCGGGGACCCAAACCTCATACAATGAGCAGTTCTTC. The chain recombines TRBV4-2 with TRBJ2-1; the match to TRBD2 covers 12 bases. This CDR3 is 19 amino acids long. Germline values: CDR1 LGHNA, CDR2 YNFKEQ. The V segment lost 4 bases and the J segment 4 bases; nucleotides outside the gene matches: 14.